This T cell receptor (beta chain) was identified in a study of T cell responses to AZD1222 COVID-19 vaccine. This clone was counted between two and nine times. Germline lookup yields CDR1 MNHEY and CDR2 SVGEGT. Trimming removed 6 bases at V and 4 bases at J, with 16 bases between. The CDR3 is 15 residues long. Measured with immunoSEQ multiplex PCR; TCRdb has only the in-frame clones, and not every one. The sample has 150,000 to 200,000 clones, roughly 92% seen once. The rearrangement joins TRBV6-2 or TRBV6-3 to TRBJ2-1, with a possible D match to TRBD1 (6 bases). This receptor was identified in an adult who received the AZD1222 COVID-19 vaccine. The material sequenced was peripheral blood, taken 28 days after the second AZD1222 dose. CDR3 sequence reads: CASSQGQHRYNEQFF. The CDR3 coding sequence is TGTGCCAGCAGCCAAGGACAGCATCGATACAATGAGCAGTTCTTC.